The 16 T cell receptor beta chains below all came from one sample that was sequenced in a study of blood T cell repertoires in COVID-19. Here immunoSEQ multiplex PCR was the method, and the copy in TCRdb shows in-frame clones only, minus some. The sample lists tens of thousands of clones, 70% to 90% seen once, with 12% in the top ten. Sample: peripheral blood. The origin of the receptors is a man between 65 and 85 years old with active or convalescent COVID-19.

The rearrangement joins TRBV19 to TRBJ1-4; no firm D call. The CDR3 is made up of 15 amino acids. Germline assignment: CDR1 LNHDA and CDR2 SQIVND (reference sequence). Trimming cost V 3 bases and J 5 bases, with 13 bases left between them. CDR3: CASSIGGGINEKLFF. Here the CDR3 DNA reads TGTGCCAGTAGTATCGGAGGAGGGATCAATGAAAAACTGTTTTTT. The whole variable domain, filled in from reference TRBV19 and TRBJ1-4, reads DGGITQSPKYLFRKEGQNVTLSCEQNLNHDAMYWYRQDPGQGLRLIYYSQIVNDFQKGDIAEGYSVSREKKESFPLTVTSAQKNPTAFYLCASSIGGGINEKLFFGSGTQLSVL.

This CDR3 is CATSEPGTGTTDTQYF. CDR3 DNA sequence: TGTGCCACCAGTGAGCCCGGGACAGGGACAACAGATACGCAGTATTTT. The chain employs TRBV24-1 and TRBJ2-3; 9 positions match TRBD1. The CDR3 sequence is 16 residues long. CDR1 is KGHDR, CDR2 SFDVKD, per germline. Trimming took 4 bases from V and 3 from J; bases not matched to a gene: 7.

The CDR3: CASSLWDSPNQPQHF. The CDR3 DNA is TGTGCCAGCAGCTTGTGGGACAGTCCCAATCAGCCCCAGCATTTT. The rearrangement uses TRBV5-5 and TRBJ1-5; 7 bases match TRBD1. This CDR3 is 15 amino acids long. CDR1 and CDR2 (germline): SGHKS, YYEKEE (reference sequence). J was trimmed by 3 bases and V by 1 base; bases with no gene match: 4.

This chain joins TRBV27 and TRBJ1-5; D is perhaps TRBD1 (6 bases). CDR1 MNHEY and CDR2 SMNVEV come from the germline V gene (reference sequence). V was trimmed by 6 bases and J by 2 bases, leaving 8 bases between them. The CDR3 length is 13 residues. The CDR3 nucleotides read TGTGCCAGCAGACGGACAGGCAATCAGCCCCAGCATTTT. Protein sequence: CASRRTGNQPQHF.

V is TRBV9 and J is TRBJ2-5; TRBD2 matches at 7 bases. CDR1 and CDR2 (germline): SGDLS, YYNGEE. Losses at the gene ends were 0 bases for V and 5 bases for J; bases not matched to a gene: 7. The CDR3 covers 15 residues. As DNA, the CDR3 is TGTGCCAGCAGCGTAGTGGCTAGCGGCTGGGAGACCCAGTACTTC. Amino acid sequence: CASSVVASGWETQYF.

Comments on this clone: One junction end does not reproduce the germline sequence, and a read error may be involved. The CDR3 reads CASILAGGPTDTQYF. Here the CDR3 DNA reads TGTGCCAGCATCTTGGCGGGGGGGCCTACAGATACGCAGTATTTT. This chain uses TRBV5-6 with TRBJ2-3; 9 nucleotides line up with TRBD2. Germline V gene sequence: CDR1 SGHDT, CDR2 YYEEEE. The CDR3 runs to 15 residues.

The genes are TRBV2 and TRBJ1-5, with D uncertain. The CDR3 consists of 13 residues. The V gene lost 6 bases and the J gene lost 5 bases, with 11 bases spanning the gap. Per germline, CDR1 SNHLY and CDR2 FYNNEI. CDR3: CASREEVDQPQHF. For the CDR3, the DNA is TGTGCCAGCAGGGAGGAAGTGGATCAGCCCCAGCATTTT.

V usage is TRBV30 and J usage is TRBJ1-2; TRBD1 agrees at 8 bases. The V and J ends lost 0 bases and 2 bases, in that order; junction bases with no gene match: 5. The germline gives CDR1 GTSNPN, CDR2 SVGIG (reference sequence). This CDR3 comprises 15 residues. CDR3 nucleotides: TGTGCCTGGAGTGTGTGGACAGGGATAAACTATGGCTACACCTTC. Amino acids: CAWSVWTGINYGYTF.

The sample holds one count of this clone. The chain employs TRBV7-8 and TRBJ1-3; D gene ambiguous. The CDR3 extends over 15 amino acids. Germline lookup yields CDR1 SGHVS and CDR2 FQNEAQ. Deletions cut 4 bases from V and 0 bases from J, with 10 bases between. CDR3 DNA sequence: TGTGCCAGCAGCTCCAGAGGAGGCTCTGGAAACACCATATATTTT. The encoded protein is CASSSRGGSGNTIYF. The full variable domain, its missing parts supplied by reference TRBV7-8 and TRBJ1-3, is GAGVSQSPRYKVAKRGQDVALRCDPISGHVSLFWYQQALGQGPEFLTYFQNEAQLDKSGLPSDRFFAERPEGSVSTLKIQRTQQEDSAVYLCASSSRGGSGNTIYFGEGSWLTVV.

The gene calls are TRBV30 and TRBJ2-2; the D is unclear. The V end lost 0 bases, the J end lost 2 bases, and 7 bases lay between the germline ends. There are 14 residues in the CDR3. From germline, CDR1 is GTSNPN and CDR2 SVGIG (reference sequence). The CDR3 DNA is TGTGCCTGGAGTGTCCACAGCAACACCGGGGAGCTGTTTTTT. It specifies CAWSVHSNTGELFF.

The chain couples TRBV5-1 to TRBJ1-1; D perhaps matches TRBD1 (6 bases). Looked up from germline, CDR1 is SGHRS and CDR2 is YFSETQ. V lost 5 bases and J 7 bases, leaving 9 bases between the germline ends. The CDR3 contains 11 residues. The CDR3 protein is CASRGGNEAFF. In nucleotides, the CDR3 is TGCGCCAGCAGAGGGGGTAATGAAGCTTTCTTT.

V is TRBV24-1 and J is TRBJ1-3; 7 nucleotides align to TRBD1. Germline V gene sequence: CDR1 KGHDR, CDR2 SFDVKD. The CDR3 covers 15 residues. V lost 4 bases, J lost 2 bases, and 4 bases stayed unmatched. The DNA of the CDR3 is TGTGCCACCAGTGACTCCGGGACAGCTGGAAACACCATATATTTT. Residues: CATSDSGTAGNTIYF.

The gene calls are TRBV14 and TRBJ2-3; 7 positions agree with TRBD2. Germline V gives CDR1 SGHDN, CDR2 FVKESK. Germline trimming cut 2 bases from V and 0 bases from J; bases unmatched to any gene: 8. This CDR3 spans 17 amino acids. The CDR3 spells CASSQTRDYGSTDTQYF. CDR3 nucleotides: TGTGCCAGCAGCCAAACCCGGGACTATGGGAGCACAGATACGCAGTATTTT.

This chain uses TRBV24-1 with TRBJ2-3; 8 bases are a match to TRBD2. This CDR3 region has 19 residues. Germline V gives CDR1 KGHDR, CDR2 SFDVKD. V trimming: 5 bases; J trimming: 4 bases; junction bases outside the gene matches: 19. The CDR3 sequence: CATSGPTLGGGTLSDTQYF. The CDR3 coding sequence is TGTGCCACCAGTGGCCCCACCTTGGGCGGGGGGACCCTTTCAGATACGCAGTATTTT.

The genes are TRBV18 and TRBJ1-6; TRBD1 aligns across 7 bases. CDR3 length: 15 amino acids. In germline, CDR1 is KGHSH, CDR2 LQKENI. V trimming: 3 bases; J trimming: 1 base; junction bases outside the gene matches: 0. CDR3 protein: CASSPDRSYNSPLHF. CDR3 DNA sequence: TGTGCCAGCTCACCGGACAGGTCCTATAATTCACCCCTCCACTTT.

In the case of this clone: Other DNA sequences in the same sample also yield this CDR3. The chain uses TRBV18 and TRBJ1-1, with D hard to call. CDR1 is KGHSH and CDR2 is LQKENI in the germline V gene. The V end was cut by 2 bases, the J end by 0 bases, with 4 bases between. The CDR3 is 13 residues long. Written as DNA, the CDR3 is TGTGCCAGCTCACCAGGGCTGAACACTGAAGCTTTCTTT. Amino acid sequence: CASSPGLNTEAFF.